The next 18 T cell receptor beta chains were all read from a single sample in a study of shared clonotypes between healthy human individuals (dated by TCRdb to between 2020 and 2021). Library prep was done by the immunoSEQ multiplex PCR assay. In its TCRdb copy, this immuneACCESS table keeps in-frame sequences only and misses some clones. Where compared with another copy, unresolved V genes explain less than half of these, and the others have no known cause. In this sample the table shows about 480,000 clones, about four fifths of which occur a single time. Roughly 13% of the sample lies in the top ten. The source material was PBMCs. The source of these receptors is a woman aged 40 to 55 in good health. Some clones in this sample may be carry-over from other donors' samples.

The genes are TRBV5-4 and TRBJ2-6; the D is unclear. CDR1 is SGHNT and CDR2 is YYREEE in the germline V gene (reference sequence). V dropped 1 base and J dropped 0 bases, with 8 bases sitting between them. The CDR3 has 16 residues. This CDR3 reads CASSLSPHSGANVLTF. The DNA of the CDR3 is TGTGCCAGCAGCTTGTCTCCGCACTCTGGGGCCAACGTCCTGACTTTC.

The rearrangement joins TRBV18 to TRBJ2-1; no reliable D call. This CDR3 comprises 15 residues. CDR1 is KGHSH, CDR2 LQKENI, per germline. V was pared by 3 bases and J by 1 base, with 10 bases between. As DNA, the CDR3 is TGTGCCAGCTCACCGACTCTGGGTTCCTACAATGAGCAGTTCTTC. This codes for CASSPTLGSYNEQFF.

This clone was seen at least ten times. V usage is TRBV27 and J usage is TRBJ2-3, with a weak D call TRBD2 (6 bases). V dropped 7 bases and J dropped 0 bases, with 17 bases sitting between them. This CDR3 comprises 16 residues. The germline CDR1 and CDR2 sequences are MNHEY and SMNVEV (reference sequence). Here the CDR3 DNA reads TGTGCCAGCAATCCCCAACGGAGGGGCAGCACAGATACGCAGTATTTT. As protein: CASNPQRRGSTDTQYF.

This chain joins TRBV2 and TRBJ2-1, with 8 bases lining up with TRBD2. Per the germline V gene, CDR1 is SNHLY and CDR2 is FYNNEI. With 5 bases clipped from V and 5 bases from J, the junction kept 14 bases outside the gene matches. The CDR3 totals 17 residues. CDR3 residues: CASSPGASGWGNNEQFF. DNA of the CDR3: TGTGCCAGCAGTCCTGGAGCTAGCGGGTGGGGGAACAATGAGCAGTTCTTC.

V gene TRBV5-6 combines with J gene TRBJ2-5; no clear D. CDR1 SGHDT and CDR2 YYEEEE come from the germline V gene. The V end lost 1 base, the J end lost 3 bases, and 1 base lay between the germline ends. This CDR3 contains 11 residues. The CDR3 nucleotides are TGTGCCAGCAGCTTGAAAGAGACCCAGTACTTC. It yields the protein CASSLKETQYF.

This chain joins TRBV7-3 and TRBJ2-3, with 7 bases fitting TRBD2. This CDR3 has 16 amino acids. Germline CDR1 reads SGHTA; CDR2 reads FQGTGA. J gave up 0 bases and V 0 bases, and 3 bases lay outside the gene matches. The CDR3, as DNA: TGTGCCAGCAGCTTAACTGCTAGCGGAAGCACAGATACGCAGTATTTT. It codes for CASSLTASGSTDTQYF.

V gene TRBV7-9 combines with J gene TRBJ2-5; 7 bases agree with TRBD2. This CDR3 spans 15 amino acids. Germline trimming cut 5 bases from V and 2 bases from J; bases unmatched to any gene: 8. Germline V gives CDR1 SEHNR, CDR2 FQNEAQ (reference sequence). The CDR3 nucleotides are TGTGCCAGCAGCAGCCTAGCGGCAGAACAAGAGACCCAGTACTTC. It yields the protein CASSSLAAEQETQYF.

The V and J genes are TRBV9 and TRBJ2-1, with 7 bases fitting TRBD2. The CDR3 totals 15 residues. With V trimmed by 2 bases and J by 7 bases, 9 bases remained unmatched. Germline V lookup: CDR1 SGDLS, CDR2 YYNGEE. The CDR3 loop is CASSVSSGVQNEQFF. In nucleotides, the CDR3 is TGTGCCAGCAGCGTCTCTAGCGGAGTACAGAATGAGCAGTTCTTC.

This clone was seen repeatedly, ten times or more. The chain couples TRBV6-4 to TRBJ2-1; 10 nucleotides align to TRBD2. This CDR3 has 15 amino acids. J gave up 10 bases and V 3 bases, and 9 bases lay outside the gene matches. Germline V gene lookup returns CDR1 MRHNA and CDR2 SNTAGT. CDR3 sequence reads: CASSESSGSTDEQFF. The CDR3 nucleotides are TGTGCCAGCAGTGAATCTAGCGGGAGCACGGACGAGCAGTTCTTC.

The chain uses TRBV27 and TRBJ1-2, with TRBD1 as a possible D gene (5 bases). Per the germline V gene, CDR1 is MNHEY and CDR2 is SMNVEV (reference sequence). V was clipped by 0 bases and J by 4 bases, with 12 bases between them. The length of the CDR3 is 15 residues. Written as DNA, the CDR3 is TGTGCCAGCAGTTTATCGGGGCAGCCCATCTATGGCTACACCTTC. Its protein product is CASSLSGQPIYGYTF.

V and J are TRBV28 and TRBJ1-1; no reliable D call. Trimming removed 2 bases at V and 1 base at J, with 8 bases between. Germline V lookup: CDR1 MDHEN, CDR2 SYDVKM. CDR3 length equals 14 residues. The CDR3 loop is CASSLGGTNTEAFF. CDR3 DNA sequence: TGTGCCAGCAGTTTAGGAGGTACGAACACTGAAGCTTTCTTT.

The V call is TRBV9, the J call TRBJ2-3; 8 bases fit TRBD1. CDR1 and CDR2 (germline): SGDLS, YYNGEE. The CDR3 contains 15 residues. V lost 3 bases and J lost 2; bases outside the gene matches: 5. The chain's CDR3 is CASSAGTGPTDTQYF. The CDR3 DNA is TGTGCCAGCAGCGCCGGGACAGGCCCCACAGATACGCAGTATTTT. The whole variable domain, remainder taken from reference TRBV9 and TRBJ2-3, is DSGVTQTPKHLITATGQRVTLRCSPRSGDLSVYWYQQSLDQGLQFLIQYYNGEERAKGNILERFSAQQFPDLHSELNLSSLELGDSALYFCASSAGTGPTDTQYFGPGTRLTVL.

The rearrangement uses TRBV28 and TRBJ2-5, with D possibly matching TRBD2 (5 bases). The J call may be incorrect, as the DNA end agrees better with TRBJ2-7. This CDR3 comprises 15 residues. Germline assignment: CDR1 MDHEN and CDR2 SYDVKM. This chain's CDR3 is CASSSHGLASYEQYF. The CDR3 region has the DNA TGTGCCAGCAGTTCCCACGGGCTAGCCTCCTACGAGCAGTACTTC.

The V and J genes are TRBV27 and TRBJ1-1, with D possibly being TRBD1 (5 bases). The germline CDR1 and CDR2 sequences are MNHEY and SMNVEV (reference sequence). Deletions cut 6 bases from V and 0 bases from J, with 8 bases between. The CDR3 is 13 amino acids. DNA of the CDR3: TGTGCCAGCAGCCCGACAGTGAACACTGAAGCTTTCTTT. Translating gives CASSPTVNTEAFF.

In this sample, this clone turned up a few times. This rearrangement joins TRBV11-1 to TRBJ2-3; 7 bases are shared with TRBD2. Per germline, CDR1 SGHAT and CDR2 FQDESV (reference sequence). This CDR3 is 15 amino acids long. J was trimmed by 4 bases and V by 3 bases; bases with no gene match: 7. The DNA of the CDR3 is TGTGCCAGCAGCTTTTGGGGGGGTTCTCCAGATACGCAGTATTTT. Protein sequence: CASSFWGGSPDTQYF.

This chain connects TRBV19 to TRBJ2-7; 10 bases line up with TRBD2. This CDR3 spans 14 amino acids. The trim removed 3 bases at V and 6 bases at J, leaving 5 bases unmatched. CDR1 LNHDA and CDR2 SQIVND come from the germline V gene (reference sequence). As DNA, the CDR3 is TGTGCCAGTAGTATGCCTAGCGGGAGCGGCGAGCAGTACTTC. Its protein product is CASSMPSGSGEQYF.

V is TRBV28 and J is TRBJ2-7, with D perhaps matching TRBD1 or TRBD2 (5 bases each). CDR3 size: 14 residues. CDR1 is MDHEN, CDR2 SYDVKM, per germline. Trimming removed 3 bases at V and 4 bases at J, with 13 bases between. The CDR3 DNA reads as TGTGCCAGCAGTTTTCATGGGGGACGATACGAGCAGTACTTC. It translates to CASSFHGGRYEQYF.

The V and J genes are TRBV6-1 and TRBJ1-2; D perhaps matches TRBD1 (5 bases). Germline V gene lookup returns CDR1 MNHNS and CDR2 SASEGT. The germline V and J ends were trimmed by 3 bases and 8 bases, with 13 bases remaining between them. The CDR3 contains 13 residues. CDR3 sequence reads: CASSEGRVLGYTF. For the CDR3, the DNA is TGTGCCAGCAGTGAGGGCAGGGTCTTAGGCTACACCTTC.